This entry lists 13 T cell receptor beta chains sequenced from one sample in a study of glioma-infiltrating T cells. TCR alpha and beta CDR3 regions were amplified from RNA using iRepertoire nested multiplex PCR. TCRdb called the multiplex PCR reads again in MiXCR, with one record for every CDR3 protein. The profile covers 150,000 or so distinct CDR3 sequences, with roughly two fifths appearing a single time and around 18% taken by the ten largest. The sample was glioma tissue, nonneoplastic brain tissue, or PBMCs (not recorded which). These receptors all come from a human donor with low-grade glioma or glioblastoma, undergoing nonglioma brain surgery, or in good health (not recorded which).

The chain recombines TRBV19 with TRBJ2-1, with 10 bases matching TRBD1. V shed 9 bases, J shed 9 bases, and the junction held 14 bases outside the gene matches. CDR1 LNHDA and CDR2 SQIVND come from the germline V gene (reference sequence). The CDR3 extends over 15 amino acids. CDR3: CASSGQGMVQGEQFF. The CDR3 region has the DNA TGTGCCAGCTCGGGACAGGGGATGGTACAGGGTGAGCAGTTCTTC.

The chain has TRBV7-6 and TRBJ2-5; no reliable D call. Between the trimmed V and J ends, which lost 0 bases and 4 bases, there was a span of 9 bases. The CDR3 runs 14 residues. Germline V gene lookup returns CDR1 SGHVS and CDR2 FNYEAQ. The CDR3 coding sequence is TGTGCCAGCAGCTTAGCTCAACTGTCAGAGACCCAGTACTTC. Its translation is CASSLAQLSETQYF.

Remarks on this clonotype: The conserved final phenylalanine or tryptophan is absent from the CDR3, which likely points to a read error. The genes are TRBV4-2 and TRBJ1-5, with 9 nucleotides matching TRBD1. The germline CDR1 and CDR2 sequences are LGHNA and YNFKEQ. Losses at the gene ends were 0 bases for V and 4 bases for J; bases not matched to a gene: 4. This CDR3 has 16 amino acids. CDR3: CASSQDWGQGNQPQHS. The CDR3 bases are TGTGCCAGCAGCCAAGATTGGGGACAGGGTAATCAGCCCCAGCATTCT.

This chain uses TRBV7-2 with TRBJ2-3; D is perhaps TRBD2 (6 bases). V was trimmed by 6 bases and J by 4 bases, leaving 14 bases between them. This CDR3 has 14 residues. Per the germline V gene, CDR1 is SGHTA and CDR2 is FQGNSA. In DNA form, the CDR3 reads TGTGCCAGCAGGGAGGGGTTAGCTCCAGATACGCAGTATTTT. Translation: CASREGLAPDTQYF.

The chain recombines TRBV7-2 with TRBJ2-1; 8 bases match TRBD2. V lost 5 bases to trimming and J lost 9 bases; unmatched junction nucleotides: 6. CDR1 is SGHTA, CDR2 FQGNSA, per germline. The CDR3 is made up of 13 amino acids. The CDR3 here is CASSTVAGSEQFF. In DNA, the CDR3 is TGTGCCAGCAGCACTGTAGCGGGAAGTGAGCAGTTCTTC.

Worth noting for this clonotype: The CDR3 does not close with the conserved phenylalanine or tryptophan, likely indicating a read error. The chain recombines TRBV15 with TRBJ1-2, with no clear D. Germline CDR1 reads LNHNV; CDR2 reads YYDKDF (reference sequence). The CDR3 length is 13 residues. Trimming cost V 0 bases and J 4 bases, with 6 bases left between them. The CDR3 loop is CATSRDRIYGYTL. CDR3 sequence (DNA): TGTGCCACCAGCAGAGACCGGATCTATGGCTACACCCTC.

This clonotype was seen a few times. The chain joins TRBV20-1 to TRBJ2-3; D is unresolved. Germline CDR1 and CDR2: DFQATT and SNEGSKA (reference sequence). CDR3 size: 14 residues. The CDR3 reads CSQRPTRLMDTQYF. CDR3 sequence (DNA): TGCAGCCAAAGACCCACTCGTCTCATGGATACGCAGTATTTT.

The chain joins TRBV20-1 to TRBJ2-7, with 14 bases fitting TRBD2. The CDR3 loop spans 16 amino acids. J lost 5 bases, V lost 6 bases, and 12 bases had no gene match. Looked up from germline, CDR1 is DFQATT and CDR2 is SNEGSKA (reference sequence). CDR3 in amino acids: CSARTGTSGSPHEQYF. As DNA, the CDR3 is TGCAGTGCGAGAACCGGGACTAGCGGGAGCCCCCACGAGCAGTACTTC.

The V call is TRBV30, the J call TRBJ1-1; no clear D. CDR1 and CDR2 from the germline V gene are GTSNPN and SVGIG (reference sequence). CDR3 length: 13 amino acids. Between the trimmed V and J ends, which lost 2 bases and 1 base, there was a span of 8 bases. The CDR3 DNA sequence: TGTGCCTGGAGTAATTTACGGAACACTGAAGCTTTCTTT. It specifies CAWSNLRNTEAFF.

V is TRBV28 and J is TRBJ2-7; TRBD1 aligns across 7 bases. Unmatched junction bases numbered 6, after V lost 6 bases and J lost 4 bases. Germline V CDR1 and CDR2: MDHEN, SYDVKM. The length of the CDR3 is 13 residues. This CDR3 is CASRATGQYEQYF. DNA of the CDR3: TGTGCCAGCAGAGCGACAGGGCAATACGAGCAGTACTTC.

This clonotype was observed a handful of times. The rearrangement uses TRBV20-1 and TRBJ2-4; D gene ambiguous. The CDR3 has 12 residues. V dropped 6 bases and J dropped 9 bases, with 15 bases sitting between them. Per the germline V gene, CDR1 is DFQATT and CDR2 is SNEGSKA (reference sequence). In nucleotides, the CDR3 is TGCAGTGCGCTCGGGCTCCAAGGCATTCAGTACTTC. This translates into CSALGLQGIQYF.

This chain links TRBV24-1 with TRBJ2-2; no clear D gene. V lost 8 bases and J lost 1, with 7 bases in between. This CDR3 is 13 amino acids long. CDR1 KGHDR and CDR2 SFDVKD come from the germline V gene. The DNA for the CDR3 is TGTGCCACCACGACAAAGAACACCGGGGAGCTGTTTTTT. Its translation is CATTTKNTGELFF.

This chain links TRBV28 with TRBJ2-7; 9 bases align to TRBD1. V trimming: 5 bases; J trimming: 5 bases; junction bases outside the gene matches: 10. The CDR3 covers 15 residues. The germline gives CDR1 MDHEN, CDR2 SYDVKM. The CDR3 sequence is CASSAPGQGPHEQYF. The CDR3 coding sequence is TGTGCCAGCAGTGCCCCGGGACAGGGACCCCACGAGCAGTACTTC.